A single sample gave rise to the 27 T cell receptor beta chains below, sequenced in a study of T-cell memory formation after mild COVID-19. In TCRdb, the 5' RACE reads were re-called with MiXCR into one record per CDR3 protein. The repertoire has roughly 130,000 distinct CDR3 sequences, roughly 15% of them found once; the top ten carry roughly 14%. Sequenced sample: PBMCs or a T cell subset sorted from them (not recorded which). These TCRs come from an adult woman who had mild COVID-19 (a few samples of this study predate the infection). Cell type and time point are not known.

A few counts support this clonotype. This chain uses TRBV27 with TRBJ2-7; D remains ambiguous. V lost 0 bases and J 0 bases, leaving 6 bases between the germline ends. Germline lookup yields CDR1 MNHEY and CDR2 SMNVEV (reference sequence). This CDR3 has 14 amino acids. CDR3 DNA: TGTGCCAGCAGTTTATCGCCCAACTCCTACGAGCAGTACTTC. It yields the protein CASSLSPNSYEQYF.

This chain uses TRBV5-1 with TRBJ2-7; D possibly corresponds to TRBD1 (6 bases). The germline V and J ends were trimmed by 1 base and 2 bases, with 10 bases remaining between them. The CDR3 contains 14 residues. CDR1 is SGHRS and CDR2 is YFSETQ in the germline V gene. The CDR3 bases are TGCGCCAGCAGCTTGACAGGGTCTACCTACGAGCAGTACTTC. As protein: CASSLTGSTYEQYF.

This clonotype was counted a few times. The chain is built from TRBV7-2 and TRBJ2-1; D is perhaps TRBD2 (5 bases). The length of the CDR3 is 14 residues. Germline loops: CDR1 SGHTA, CDR2 FQGNSA. Trimming removed 5 bases from V and 8 bases from J, with 16 bases in between. As DNA, the CDR3 is TGTGCCAGCAGCGCGCGGGCCGTCGGCCATGAGCAGTTCTTC. Amino acid sequence: CASSARAVGHEQFF.

This clonotype was counted only a few times. The chain joins TRBV12-3 or TRBV12-4 to TRBJ2-2, with D perhaps TRBD2 (6 bases). The CDR3 extends over 12 amino acids. The CDR3 region has the DNA TGTGGCTGCGGGGAGAACACCGGGGAGCTGTTTTTT. Translated, it gives CGCGENTGELFF.

The rearrangement uses TRBV20-1 and TRBJ1-1; D unresolved. Between the trimmed V and J ends, which lost 6 bases and 1 base, there was a span of 15 bases. The germline V gene encodes CDR1 DFQATT and CDR2 SNEGSKA (reference sequence). The CDR3 is made up of 14 amino acids. CDR3: CSAPTRRSNTEAFF. The CDR3 nucleotides are TGCAGTGCCCCCACCAGGCGGTCGAACACTGAAGCTTTCTTT.

This clonotype was observed many times. The genes are TRBV5-4 and TRBJ2-7; 7 nucleotides match TRBD1. The CDR3 has 14 amino acids. The trim removed 1 base at V and 5 bases at J, leaving 6 bases unmatched. Per the germline V gene, CDR1 is SGHNT and CDR2 is YYREEE (reference sequence). The CDR3 reads CASSLTGVRNEQYF. The DNA for the CDR3 is TGTGCCAGCAGCTTGACAGGGGTTCGGAACGAGCAGTACTTC.

This rearrangement joins TRBV9 to TRBJ2-6; D gene unclear. CDR1 SGDLS and CDR2 YYNGEE come from the germline V gene. The germline V and J ends were trimmed by 3 bases and 0 bases, with 10 bases remaining between them. The CDR3 length is 16 residues. CDR3 region: CASSGSAVSGANVLTF. The CDR3 DNA is TGTGCCAGCAGCGGATCCGCCGTCTCTGGGGCCAACGTCCTGACTTTC.

V is TRBV9 and J is TRBJ1-6, with D tentatively TRBD1 (5 bases). The CDR3 length is 14 residues. Trimming took 2 bases from V and 9 from J, leaving 12 bases between them. CDR1 SGDLS and CDR2 YYNGEE come from the germline V gene. The CDR3 is CASSVRDYGSPLHF. CDR3 sequence (DNA): TGTGCCAGCAGCGTCAGGGATTATGGTTCACCCCTCCACTTT.

A few counts support this clonotype. V is TRBV7-2 and J is TRBJ2-1; the D gene could be TRBD1 or TRBD2 (5 bases each). This CDR3 comprises 17 residues. V was cut by 3 bases and J by 4 bases, with 19 bases left in between. From germline, CDR1 is SGHTA and CDR2 FQGNSA. CDR3 residues: CASSFPGPGLGYNEQFF. CDR3 bases: TGTGCCAGCAGCTTTCCGGGACCCGGGCTTGGATACAATGAGCAGTTCTTC. Using reference TRBV7-2 and TRBJ2-1 for the parts outside the CDR3, the full variable domain is GAGVSQSPSNKVTEKGKDVELRCDPISGHTALYWYRQSLGQGLEFLIYFQGNSAPDKSGLPSDRFSAERTGGSVSTLTIQRTQQEDSAVYLCASSFPGPGLGYNEQFFGPGTRLTVL.

This clonotype showed up just a few times. This sequence joins TRBV21-1 and TRBJ1-2; the table assigns TRBD1, which was not confirmed against the DNA. TRBV21-1 is a recognized pseudogene. This CDR3 contains 15 residues. The CDR3 spells CASSRVSQGKRGYTF. The CDR3 DNA sequence: TGTGCCAGCAGCAGAGTGTCACAGGGGAAGCGTGGCTACACCTTC.

This clonotype was observed at least ten times. The chain carries TRBV7-3 and TRBJ2-6; 10 bases are a match to TRBD1. CDR1 and CDR2 from the germline V gene are SGHTA and FQGTGA. V trimming: 3 bases; J trimming: 2 bases; junction bases outside the gene matches: 10. This CDR3 region has 19 residues. The CDR3 sequence: CASSFSSHGTGAGANVLTF. The CDR3 region has the DNA TGTGCCAGCAGCTTCTCTTCCCACGGGACAGGGGCTGGGGCCAACGTCCTGACTTTC.

This clonotype was detected only a few times. V and J are TRBV6-4 and TRBJ2-2, with D perhaps TRBD2 (6 bases). Trimming stripped 6 bases from V and 6 bases from J, with 14 bases between. The CDR3 spans 14 residues. Germline CDR1 reads MRHNA; CDR2 reads SNTAGT. Here the CDR3 DNA reads TGTGCCAGCAGGGGCCCTACTAGCCCCGGGGAGCTGTTTTTT. Residues: CASRGPTSPGELFF.

J is TRBJ2-1 and V is TRBV6-2 or TRBV6-3, with D perhaps matching TRBD2 (6 bases). V lost 4 bases, J lost 5 bases, and 18 bases lay in between. The germline gives CDR1 MNHEY, CDR2 SVGEGT. The CDR3 length is 16 residues. Written as DNA, the CDR3 is TGTGCCAGCAGTTCCCTCGTCGGCGGGGTGGACAATGAGCAGTTCTTC. Residues: CASSSLVGGVDNEQFF.

The chain recombines TRBV6-2 or TRBV6-3 with TRBJ2-7, with D hard to call. Trimming took 2 bases from V and 3 from J, leaving 11 bases between them. CDR1 is MNHEY, CDR2 SVGEGT, per germline. The CDR3 is 14 residues long. The CDR3 spells CASSYGQKVYEQYF. The CDR3 DNA sequence: TGTGCCAGCAGTTACGGGCAGAAGGTCTACGAGCAGTACTTC.

The chain is built from TRBV9 and TRBJ2-1; 8 bases align to TRBD2. V gave up 0 bases and J gave up 1 base; unmatched junction bases: 3. Germline CDR1 reads SGDLS; CDR2 reads YYNGEE. There are 16 residues in the CDR3. The CDR3: CASSVAERGSYNEQFF. The CDR3 DNA reads TGTGCCAGCAGCGTAGCGGAGCGGGGGTCCTACAATGAGCAGTTCTTC.

The rearrangement uses TRBV27 and TRBJ2-1; a weak D match, TRBD2 (5 bases). The germline V gene encodes CDR1 MNHEY and CDR2 SMNVEV (reference sequence). The CDR3 covers 16 residues. V lost 3 bases and J lost 0, with 12 bases in between. The CDR3 is CASSLDWQSSYNEQFF. The DNA for the CDR3 is TGTGCCAGCAGTTTGGACTGGCAGAGCTCCTACAATGAGCAGTTCTTC.

This sequence joins TRBV5-1 and TRBJ2-7; D may be TRBD1 (6 bases). The CDR3 is 16 residues long. Germline values: CDR1 SGHRS, CDR2 YFSETQ. Trimming removed 3 bases at V and 2 bases at J, with 18 bases between. The CDR3 bases are TGCGCCAGCAGCTCCCTTGGGGGCCAGGGTACCTACGAGCAGTACTTC. Translating gives CASSSLGGQGTYEQYF.

This clonotype came up a few times. This chain links TRBV4-1 with TRBJ1-1; D remains unclear. This CDR3 has 14 residues. Germline loops: CDR1 MGHRA, CDR2 YSYEKL. Trimming shortened V by 2 bases and J by 10 bases, and 17 bases separated the two germline ends. CDR3 sequence reads: CASSQQETEHAAFF. The CDR3 nucleotides are TGCGCCAGCAGCCAACAGGAAACCGAGCATGCAGCTTTCTTT.

The V and J genes are TRBV5-1 and TRBJ2-5; 9 bases map to TRBD1. V lost 5 bases to trimming and J lost 4 bases; unmatched junction nucleotides: 3. Germline CDR1 is SGHRS and CDR2 is YFSETQ. CDR3 length: 13 residues. CDR3: CASRPTGGETQYF. The CDR3 DNA reads TGCGCCAGCAGGCCGACAGGGGGAGAGACCCAGTACTTC.

The chain is built from TRBV11-2 and TRBJ2-5; TRBD2 agrees at 13 bases. V shed 0 bases and J 2 bases; nucleotides not matched to a gene: 18. The CDR3 is made up of 22 amino acids. CDR1 is SGHAT and CDR2 is FQNNGV in the germline V gene. For the CDR3, the DNA is TGTGCCAGCAGCTTAGATTTCTGGACTAGCGGGGGATGGGGGACGGGTCAAGAGACCCAGTACTTC. This encodes CASSLDFWTSGGWGTGQETQYF.

The chain is built from TRBV19 and TRBJ2-1; 9 positions match TRBD2. The CDR3 is 13 amino acids. Germline CDR1 LNHDA, CDR2 SQIVND (reference sequence). Trimming cost V 9 bases and J 10 bases; bases outside gene matches: 10. This CDR3 reads CASGPGLAREQFF. The DNA of the CDR3 is TGTGCCAGCGGTCCGGGACTAGCTAGGGAGCAGTTCTTC.

The chain has TRBV5-1 and TRBJ1-2; D might be TRBD1 (5 bases). V shed 3 bases and J shed 6 bases, with 15 bases lying between them. From germline, CDR1 is SGHRS and CDR2 YFSETQ. The CDR3 consists of 14 residues. CDR3 sequence: CASSSYSGGNGYTF. Here the CDR3 DNA reads TGCGCCAGCAGCTCGTACTCGGGGGGGAATGGCTACACCTTC.

This clonotype has just a few counts. CDR3 sequence reads: CSVQVGELFF. In DNA, the CDR3 is TGCAGTGTACAAGTCGGGGAGCTGTTTTTT. The V gene is TRBV20-1, the J gene TRBJ2-2, with no clear D. Germline lookup yields CDR1 DFQATT and CDR2 SNEGSKA (reference sequence). The CDR3 loop spans 10 amino acids. Trimming cost V 7 bases and J 7 bases, with 7 bases left between them.

This clonotype came up a few times. The V call is TRBV9, the J call TRBJ2-2; 10 bases are a match to TRBD1. The germline CDR1 and CDR2 sequences are SGDLS and YYNGEE. Trimming removed 3 bases from V and 4 bases from J; junction bases left unmatched: 12. This CDR3 has 18 amino acids. The CDR3 DNA is TGTGCCAGCAGCGGAGAGTGGCAGGACAGGGGGGGCACCGGGGAGCTGTTTTTT. Protein product: CASSGEWQDRGGTGELFF.

The rearrangement uses TRBV7-3 and TRBJ2-7; 8 bases align to TRBD2. This CDR3 region has 12 residues. Germline CDR1 and CDR2: SGHTA and FQGTGA. The ends lost 2 bases at V and 9 bases at J; junction bases unmatched: 3. CDR3 sequence (DNA): TGTGCCAGCAGCTTATTCGGGGGGGCGCAGTACTTC. Its protein is CASSLFGGAQYF. The full variable domain, with the rest looked up from reference TRBV7-3 and TRBJ2-7, is GAGVSQTPSNKVTEKGKYVELRCDPISGHTALYWYRQSLGQGPEFLIYFQGTGAADDSGLPNDRFFAVRPEGSVSTLKIQRTERGDSAVYLCASSLFGGAQYFGPGTRLTVT.

This rearrangement joins TRBV3-1 to TRBJ2-6, with D tentatively TRBD1 or TRBD2 (6 bases each). The germline gives CDR1 LGHDT, CDR2 YNNKEL (reference sequence). There are 19 residues in the CDR3. V was clipped by 7 bases and J by 0 bases, with 22 bases between them. The CDR3 DNA reads as TGTGCCAGCACCTTAGTGGGGGGCCGAACATCCTCTGGGGCCAACGTCCTGACTTTC. It yields the protein CASTLVGGRTSSGANVLTF.

This clonotype appeared once. The chain combines TRBV9 with TRBJ2-1; TRBD1 agrees at 10 bases. The junction had 12 bases not matched to a gene; V was cut back by 4 bases and J by 8 bases. Germline V gene lookup returns CDR1 SGDLS and CDR2 YYNGEE. This CDR3 spans 16 amino acids. The CDR3 protein is CASSKRTGDRGDEQFF. CDR3 coding DNA: TGTGCCAGCAGCAAACGGACAGGGGACAGGGGCGATGAGCAGTTCTTC.